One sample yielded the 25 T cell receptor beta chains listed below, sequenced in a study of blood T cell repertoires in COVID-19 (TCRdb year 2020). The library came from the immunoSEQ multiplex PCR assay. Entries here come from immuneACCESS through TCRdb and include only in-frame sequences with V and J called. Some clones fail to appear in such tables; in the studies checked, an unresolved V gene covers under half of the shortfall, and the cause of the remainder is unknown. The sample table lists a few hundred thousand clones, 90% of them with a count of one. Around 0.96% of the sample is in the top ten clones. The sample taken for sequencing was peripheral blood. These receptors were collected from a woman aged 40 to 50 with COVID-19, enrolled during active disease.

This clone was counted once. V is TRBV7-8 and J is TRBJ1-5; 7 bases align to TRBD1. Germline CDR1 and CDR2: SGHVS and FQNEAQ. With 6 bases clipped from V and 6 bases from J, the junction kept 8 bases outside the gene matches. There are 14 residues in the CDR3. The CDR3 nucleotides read TGTGCCAGCAGTCCTCACAGGGGAGGTCAGCCCCAGCATTTT. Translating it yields CASSPHRGGQPQHF.

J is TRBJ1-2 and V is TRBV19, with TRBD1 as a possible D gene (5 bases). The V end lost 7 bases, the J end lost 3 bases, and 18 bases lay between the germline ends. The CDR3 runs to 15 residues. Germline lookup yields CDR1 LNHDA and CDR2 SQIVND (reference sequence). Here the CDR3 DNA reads TGTGCCAGTACCCCTTTAGGGGTCTCCCACTATGGCTACACCTTC. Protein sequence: CASTPLGVSHYGYTF.

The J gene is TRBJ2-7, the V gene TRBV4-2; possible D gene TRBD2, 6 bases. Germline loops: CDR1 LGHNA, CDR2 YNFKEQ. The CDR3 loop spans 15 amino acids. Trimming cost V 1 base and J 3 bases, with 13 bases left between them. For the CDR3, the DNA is TGTGCCAGCAGCCAAGGGGACGGCGGGGTCTACGAGCAGTACTTC. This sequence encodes CASSQGDGGVYEQYF.

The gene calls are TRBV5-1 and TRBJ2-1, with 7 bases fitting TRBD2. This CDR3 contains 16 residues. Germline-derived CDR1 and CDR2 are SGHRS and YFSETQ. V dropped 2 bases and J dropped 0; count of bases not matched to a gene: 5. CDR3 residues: CASSFRGGSSYNEQFF. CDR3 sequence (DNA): TGCGCCAGCAGCTTTCGCGGGGGTAGCTCCTACAATGAGCAGTTCTTC.

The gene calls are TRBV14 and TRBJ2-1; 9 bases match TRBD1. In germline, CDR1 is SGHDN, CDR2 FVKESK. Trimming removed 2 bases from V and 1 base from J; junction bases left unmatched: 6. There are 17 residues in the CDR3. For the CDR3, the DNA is TGTGCCAGCAGCCAACAGAGGGGACAGGGTTCCTACAATGAGCAGTTCTTC. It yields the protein CASSQQRGQGSYNEQFF.

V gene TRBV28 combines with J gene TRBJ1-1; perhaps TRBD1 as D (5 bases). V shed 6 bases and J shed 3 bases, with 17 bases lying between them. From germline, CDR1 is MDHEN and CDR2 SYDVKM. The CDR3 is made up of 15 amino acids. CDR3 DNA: TGTGCCAGCAGATCCCTCGCGGGGGGGGACACTGAAGCTTTCTTT. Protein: CASRSLAGGDTEAFF.

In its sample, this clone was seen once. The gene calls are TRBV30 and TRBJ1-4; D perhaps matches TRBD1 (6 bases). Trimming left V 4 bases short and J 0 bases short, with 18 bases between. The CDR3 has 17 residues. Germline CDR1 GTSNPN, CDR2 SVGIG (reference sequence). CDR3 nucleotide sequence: TGTGCCTGGACTTCCCAGGGGTTGGGGACAACTAATGAAAAACTGTTTTTT. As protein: CAWTSQGLGTTNEKLFF.

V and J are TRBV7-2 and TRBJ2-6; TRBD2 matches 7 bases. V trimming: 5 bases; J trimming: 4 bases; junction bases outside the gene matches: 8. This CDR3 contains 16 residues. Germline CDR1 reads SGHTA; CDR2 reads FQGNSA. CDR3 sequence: CASSPRGGVGANVLTF. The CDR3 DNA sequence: TGTGCCAGCAGCCCCCGGGGAGGGGTCGGGGCCAACGTCCTGACTTTC.

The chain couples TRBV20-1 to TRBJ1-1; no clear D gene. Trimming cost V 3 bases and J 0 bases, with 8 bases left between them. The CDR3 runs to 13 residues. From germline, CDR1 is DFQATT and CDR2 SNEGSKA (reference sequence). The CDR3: CSASSLLNTEAFF. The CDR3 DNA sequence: TGCAGTGCTAGTTCCCTCCTGAACACTGAAGCTTTCTTT.

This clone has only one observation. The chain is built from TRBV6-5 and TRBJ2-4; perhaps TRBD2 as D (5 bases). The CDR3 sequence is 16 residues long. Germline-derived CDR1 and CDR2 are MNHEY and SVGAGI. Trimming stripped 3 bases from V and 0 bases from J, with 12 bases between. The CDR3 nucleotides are TGTGCCAGCAGTTATAGCGAAGTCCTAGCCAAAAACATTCAGTACTTC. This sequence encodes CASSYSEVLAKNIQYF.

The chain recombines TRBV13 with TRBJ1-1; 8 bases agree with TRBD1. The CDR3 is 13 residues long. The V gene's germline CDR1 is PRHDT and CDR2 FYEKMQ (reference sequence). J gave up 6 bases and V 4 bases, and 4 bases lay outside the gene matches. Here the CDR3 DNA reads TGTGCCAGCAGCTCTGACAGGGGCCCTGAAGCTTTCTTT. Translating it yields CASSSDRGPEAFF.

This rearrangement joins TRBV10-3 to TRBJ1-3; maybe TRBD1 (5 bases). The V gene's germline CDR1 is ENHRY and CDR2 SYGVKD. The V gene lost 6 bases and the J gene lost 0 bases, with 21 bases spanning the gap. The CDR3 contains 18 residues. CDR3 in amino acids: CAISGGLDDVTSGNTIYF. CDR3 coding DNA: TGTGCCATCAGCGGGGGGTTGGACGATGTAACCTCTGGAAACACCATATATTTT.

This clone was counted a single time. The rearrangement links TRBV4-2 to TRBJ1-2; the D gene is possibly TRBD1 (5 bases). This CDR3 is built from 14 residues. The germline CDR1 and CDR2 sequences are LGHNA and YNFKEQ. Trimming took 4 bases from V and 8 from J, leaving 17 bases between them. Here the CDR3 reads CASSRSLSGDGYTF. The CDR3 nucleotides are TGTGCCAGCAGCCGAAGCCTCAGCGGGGACGGCTACACCTTC.

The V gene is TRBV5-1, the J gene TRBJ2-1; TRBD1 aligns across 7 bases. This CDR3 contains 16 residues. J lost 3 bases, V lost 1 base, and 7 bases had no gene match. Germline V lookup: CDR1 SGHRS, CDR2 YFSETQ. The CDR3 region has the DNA TGCGCCAGCAGCTTGTGGGGACAGTTCCTCTACAATGAGCAGTTCTTC. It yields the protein CASSLWGQFLYNEQFF.

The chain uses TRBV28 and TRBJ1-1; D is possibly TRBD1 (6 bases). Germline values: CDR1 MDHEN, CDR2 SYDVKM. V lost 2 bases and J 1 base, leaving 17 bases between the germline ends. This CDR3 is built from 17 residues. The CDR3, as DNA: TGTGCCAGCAGTTTAGTGAGTAACCAGGGGCCGAACACTGAAGCTTTCTTT. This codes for CASSLVSNQGPNTEAFF. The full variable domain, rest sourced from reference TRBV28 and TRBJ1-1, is DVKVTQSSRYLVKRTGEKVFLECVQDMDHENMFWYRQDPGLGLRLIYFSYDVKMKEKGDIPEGYSVSREKKERFSLILESASTNQTSMYLCASSLVSNQGPNTEAFFGQGTRLTVV.

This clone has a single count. CDR3 in DNA: TGCGCCAGCAGCCCTGGGGGGACAGGGGGCTCCTACGAGCAGTACTTC. This gives the protein CASSPGGTGGSYEQYF. The chain uses TRBV5-1 and TRBJ2-7, with 11 bases identical to TRBD1. Germline V gene sequence: CDR1 SGHRS, CDR2 YFSETQ. CDR3 size: 16 residues. V gave up 4 bases and J gave up 0 bases; unmatched junction bases: 6.

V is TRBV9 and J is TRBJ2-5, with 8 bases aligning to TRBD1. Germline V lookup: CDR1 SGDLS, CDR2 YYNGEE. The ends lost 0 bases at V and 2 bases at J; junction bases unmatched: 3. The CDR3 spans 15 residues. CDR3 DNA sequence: TGTGCCAGCAGCGTAGACAGGACAGGGCAAGAGACCCAGTACTTC. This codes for CASSVDRTGQETQYF.

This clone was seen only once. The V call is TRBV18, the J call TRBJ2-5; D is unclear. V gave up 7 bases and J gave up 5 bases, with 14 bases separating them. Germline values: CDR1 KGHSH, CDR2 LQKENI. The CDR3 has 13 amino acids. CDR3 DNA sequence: TGTGCCAGCTTTCCCGGCGGTGGGGAGACCCAGTACTTC. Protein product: CASFPGGGETQYF.

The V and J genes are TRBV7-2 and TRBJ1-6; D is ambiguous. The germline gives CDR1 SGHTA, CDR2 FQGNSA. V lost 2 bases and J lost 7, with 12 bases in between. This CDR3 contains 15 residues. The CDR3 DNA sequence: TGTGCCAGCAGCTTATTGGAGGTGGAGAATTCACCCCTCCACTTT. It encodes CASSLLEVENSPLHF.

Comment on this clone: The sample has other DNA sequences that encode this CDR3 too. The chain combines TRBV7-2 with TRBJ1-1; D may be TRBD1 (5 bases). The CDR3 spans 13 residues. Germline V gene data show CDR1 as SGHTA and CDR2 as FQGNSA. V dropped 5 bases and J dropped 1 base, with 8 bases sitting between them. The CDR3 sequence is CASSLDRNTEAFF. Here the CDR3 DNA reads TGTGCCAGCAGCCTCGACAGGAACACTGAAGCTTTCTTT.

CDR3 nucleotide sequence: TGTGCCAGCAGTTTAAATGTTGGACAGGGGGCGGGCTACACCTTC. Translation gives CASSLNVGQGAGYTF. The rearrangement uses TRBV28 and TRBJ1-2; 11 bases agree with TRBD1. The CDR3 contains 15 residues. Unmatched junction bases numbered 7, after V lost 2 bases and J lost 8 bases. Per the germline V gene, CDR1 is MDHEN and CDR2 is SYDVKM.

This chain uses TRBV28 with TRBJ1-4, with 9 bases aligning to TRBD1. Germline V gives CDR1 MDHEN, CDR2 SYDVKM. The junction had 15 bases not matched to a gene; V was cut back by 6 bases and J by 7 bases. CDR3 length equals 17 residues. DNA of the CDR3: TGTGCCAGCAGCCGACTCCCGGGACAGGGCGGTGGTGAAAAACTGTTTTTT. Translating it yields CASSRLPGQGGGEKLFF.

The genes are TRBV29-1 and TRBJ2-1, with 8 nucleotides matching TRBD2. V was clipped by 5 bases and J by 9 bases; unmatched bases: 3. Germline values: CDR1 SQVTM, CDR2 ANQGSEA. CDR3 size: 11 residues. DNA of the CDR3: TGCAGCGTTAGTAGCGGGATTGAGCAGTTCTTC. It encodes CSVSSGIEQFF.

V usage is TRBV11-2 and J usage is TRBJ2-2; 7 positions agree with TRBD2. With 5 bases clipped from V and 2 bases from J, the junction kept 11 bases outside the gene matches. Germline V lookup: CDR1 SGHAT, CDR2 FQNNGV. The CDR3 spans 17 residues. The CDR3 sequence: CASSPIGASGNTGELFF. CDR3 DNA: TGTGCCAGCAGCCCTATCGGGGCTAGCGGTAACACCGGGGAGCTGTTTTTT. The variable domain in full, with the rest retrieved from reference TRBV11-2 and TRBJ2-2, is EAGVAQSPRYKIIEKRQSVAFWCNPISGHATLYWYQQILGQGPKLLIQFQNNGVVDDSQLPKDRFSAERLKGVDSTLKIQPAKLEDSAVYLCASSPIGASGNTGELFFGEGSRLTVL.

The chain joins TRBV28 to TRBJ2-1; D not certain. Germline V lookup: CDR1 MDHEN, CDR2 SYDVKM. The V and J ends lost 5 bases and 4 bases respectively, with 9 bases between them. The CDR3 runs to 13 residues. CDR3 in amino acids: CASSQLNYNEQFF. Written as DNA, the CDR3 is TGTGCCAGCAGTCAACTTAATTACAATGAGCAGTTCTTC. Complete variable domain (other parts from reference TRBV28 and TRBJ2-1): DVKVTQSSRYLVKRTGEKVFLECVQDMDHENMFWYRQDPGLGLRLIYFSYDVKMKEKGDIPEGYSVSREKKERFSLILESASTNQTSMYLCASSQLNYNEQFFGPGTRLTVL.